This entry lists 28 T cell receptor beta chains sequenced from one sample in a study of cytomegalovirus exposure and HLA in healthy donors. PCR used 60 Vbeta primers and 13 Jbeta primers. Measured with immunoSEQ multiplex PCR; TCRdb has only the in-frame clones, and not every one. The data hold around 130,000 clones, with about 70% observed a single time. Input material: PBMCs. Every receptor here comes from a woman aged 40 to 50 in good health and CMV-seropositive.

Only a few counts were recorded for this clone. The chain employs TRBV19 and TRBJ2-7; 8 positions agree with TRBD1. From germline, CDR1 is LNHDA and CDR2 SQIVND (reference sequence). This CDR3 contains 15 residues. V shed 6 bases and J 0 bases; nucleotides not matched to a gene: 7. CDR3 amino acids: CASSPGQGYSYEQYF. CDR3 DNA: TGTGCCAGTAGCCCAGGACAGGGCTACTCCTACGAGCAGTACTTC.

The rearrangement uses TRBV7-9 and TRBJ1-5, with D unclear. CDR3 length: 14 residues. Germline V CDR1 and CDR2: SEHNR, FQNEAQ (reference sequence). The V gene lost 1 base and the J gene lost 4 bases, with 8 bases spanning the gap. This chain's CDR3 is CASSLGGQNQPQHF. Written as DNA, the CDR3 is TGTGCCAGCAGCTTAGGAGGTCAGAATCAGCCCCAGCATTTT.

The CDR3 sequence: CASSFTLAGGRTGELFF. The CDR3 coding sequence is TGTGCCAGCAGCTTCACGCTAGCGGGGGGGCGCACCGGGGAGCTGTTTTTT. The V and J genes are TRBV7-9 and TRBJ2-2, with 12 bases fitting TRBD2. Germline CDR1 and CDR2: SEHNR and FQNEAQ (reference sequence). J lost 4 bases, V lost 3 bases, and 6 bases had no gene match. The CDR3 is 17 amino acids. Full variable domain (remainder filled in from reference TRBV7-9 and TRBJ2-2): DTGVSQNPRHKITKRGQNVTFRCDPISEHNRLYWYRQTLGQGPEFLTYFQNEAQLEKSRLLSDRFSAERPKGSFSTLEIQRTEQGDSAMYLCASSFTLAGGRTGELFFGEGSRLTVL.

The chain recombines TRBV9 with TRBJ2-2; 12 positions agree with TRBD1. Per germline, CDR1 SGDLS and CDR2 YYNGEE. Trimming took 2 bases from V and 5 from J; bases not matched to a gene: 13. The CDR3 runs 19 residues. The CDR3 loop is CASSVTGTGGLKWTGELFF. The DNA of the CDR3 is TGTGCCAGCAGCGTGACCGGGACAGGGGGCTTGAAATGGACCGGGGAGCTGTTTTTT.

This clone came up a few times. The V gene is TRBV12-5, the J gene TRBJ1-2, with unresolved D. The CDR3 sequence is 17 residues long. Per germline, CDR1 LGHNT and CDR2 FRNRAP. Trimming took 0 bases from V and 1 from J, leaving 15 bases between them. CDR3 coding DNA: TGTGCTAGTGGTTTGGTACTAGACTCGGGGATTAACTATGGCTACACCTTC. Its translation is CASGLVLDSGINYGYTF. Filled out from reference TRBV12-5 and TRBJ1-2, the complete variable domain reads DARVTQTPRHKVTEMGQEVTMRCQPILGHNTVFWYRQTMMQGLELLAYFRNRAPLDDSGMPKDRFSAEMPDATLATLKIQPSEPRDSAVYFCASGLVLDSGINYGYTFGSGTRLTVV.

J is TRBJ2-7 and V is TRBV6-5; 10 positions match TRBD1. Germline V lookup: CDR1 MNHEY, CDR2 SVGAGI. This CDR3 spans 15 amino acids. Trimming removed 7 bases from V and 3 bases from J; junction bases left unmatched: 9. The CDR3 DNA reads as TGTGCCAGCAATACGGGACAGGGGATGTACTACGAGCAGTACTTC. Translating it yields CASNTGQGMYYEQYF.

This clone was seen a single time. This chain links TRBV19 with TRBJ1-4; D is perhaps TRBD1 (5 bases). CDR1 and CDR2 (germline): LNHDA, SQIVND (reference sequence). Trimming took off 2 bases at V and 5 bases at J, with 15 bases between the two ends. This CDR3 is built from 16 residues. CDR3 bases: TGTGCCAGTAGTATAATAGGGAGCGGGGGAAATGAAAAACTGTTTTTT. Encoded protein: CASSIIGSGGNEKLFF.

The rearrangement links TRBV6-4 to TRBJ2-5; 11 positions match TRBD1. The CDR3 covers 17 residues. Germline values: CDR1 MRHNA, CDR2 SNTAGT. The trim removed 3 bases at V and 5 bases at J, leaving 11 bases unmatched. The CDR3 sequence is CASSENGQGAIPETQYF. The CDR3 bases are TGTGCCAGCAGTGAGAACGGACAGGGGGCAATACCGGAGACCCAGTACTTC.

The V and J genes are TRBV4-1 and TRBJ2-2; 11 nucleotides agree with TRBD2. J lost 6 bases, V lost 6 bases, and 6 bases had no gene match. The germline V gene encodes CDR1 MGHRA and CDR2 YSYEKL. The CDR3 loop spans 15 amino acids. CDR3 sequence reads: CASSSGRALAGELFF. CDR3 coding DNA: TGCGCCAGCAGTAGCGGGAGGGCCCTCGCCGGGGAGCTGTTTTTT.

The chain joins TRBV6-5 to TRBJ2-1, with 7 bases fitting TRBD2. CDR1 is MNHEY, CDR2 SVGAGI, per germline. The CDR3 loop spans 14 amino acids. The V segment lost 2 bases and the J segment 6 bases; nucleotides outside the gene matches: 4. The CDR3 reads CASSYGLGVNEQFF. The CDR3 DNA reads as TGTGCCAGCAGTTACGGACTAGGTGTCAATGAGCAGTTCTTC.

The chain couples TRBV7-2 to TRBJ2-7, with 10 bases aligning to TRBD1. Germline V gene sequence: CDR1 SGHTA, CDR2 FQGNSA. The V gene end was trimmed by 6 bases and the J gene end by 7 bases; junction bases not matched to a gene: 15. This CDR3 contains 16 residues. For the CDR3, the DNA is TGTGCCAGCAGTCCAGTAACCGGGACAGGGGAAAAAGAGCAGTACTTC. Its protein is CASSPVTGTGEKEQYF.

The chain carries TRBV4-3 and TRBJ1-2; D is perhaps TRBD1 (5 bases). This CDR3 region has 13 residues. The germline V gene encodes CDR1 LGHNA and CDR2 YSLEER. Trimming cost V 1 base and J 2 bases, with 5 bases left between them. The CDR3 protein is CASSQAGNYGYTF. CDR3 coding DNA: TGCGCCAGCAGCCAAGCAGGGAACTATGGCTACACCTTC.

The V call is TRBV13, the J call TRBJ2-5, with D unresolved. The CDR3 runs 16 residues. CDR1 and CDR2 from the germline V gene are PRHDT and FYEKMQ (reference sequence). V dropped 5 bases and J dropped 2 bases, with 18 bases sitting between them. CDR3 in DNA: TGTGCCAGCAGCCCCAGGTTGGGTCTCAATCAAGAGACCCAGTACTTC. It codes for CASSPRLGLNQETQYF.

This clone has just one count. This rearrangement joins TRBV7-8 to TRBJ2-2, with a possible D match to TRBD1 (5 bases). This CDR3 has 15 residues. CDR1 is SGHVS and CDR2 is FQNEAQ in the germline V gene. Trimming pared 1 base from V and 1 base from J, leaving 7 bases between. CDR3 nucleotide sequence: TGTGCCAGCAGCTTAGAGGGGAAGAACACCGGGGAGCTGTTTTTT. It translates to CASSLEGKNTGELFF. Based on the CDR3 plus reference TRBV7-8 and TRBJ2-2, the full variable domain is GAGVSQSPRYKVAKRGQDVALRCDPISGHVSLFWYQQALGQGPEFLTYFQNEAQLDKSGLPSDRFFAERPEGSVSTLKIQRTQQEDSAVYLCASSLEGKNTGELFFGEGSRLTVL.

Concerning this clone itself: One end of the junction varies from germline; a read error may be responsible. The V gene is TRBV4-1, the J gene TRBJ2-7; 9 bases are a match to TRBD1. CDR3 length: 14 amino acids. Germline CDR1 is MGHRA and CDR2 is YSYEKL. The chain's CDR3 is CASSRGQGSSEQYF. For the CDR3, the DNA is TGCGCCAGCAGCCGGGGACAGGGTTCCTCCGAGCAGTACTTC.

The chain uses TRBV2 and TRBJ1-1, with D perhaps matching TRBD1 (5 bases). V lost 3 bases and J 4 bases, leaving 15 bases between the germline ends. Germline V gene sequence: CDR1 SNHLY, CDR2 FYNNEI. The CDR3 extends over 15 amino acids. CDR3 nucleotide sequence: TGTGCCAGCAGTGATCCCGCAAGGGGAAGCACTGAAGCTTTCTTT. Translation gives CASSDPARGSTEAFF. Full variable domain (missing parts from reference TRBV2 and TRBJ1-1): EPEVTQTPSHQVTQMGQEVILRCVPISNHLYFYWYRQILGQKVEFLVSFYNNEISEKSEIFDDQFSVERPDGSNFTLKIRSTKLEDSAMYFCASSDPARGSTEAFFGQGTRLTVV.

This chain joins TRBV5-1 and TRBJ2-5, with a tentative D call TRBD1 (5 bases). Germline values: CDR1 SGHRS, CDR2 YFSETQ. The CDR3 sequence is 15 residues long. The V gene lost 3 bases and the J gene lost 1 base, with 13 bases spanning the gap. CDR3 sequence reads: CASSSTTVIQETQYF. The CDR3, as DNA: TGCGCCAGCAGCTCGACGACAGTTATCCAAGAGACCCAGTACTTC.

V gene TRBV19 combines with J gene TRBJ2-1; 9 bases are a match to TRBD1. This CDR3 comprises 15 residues. J lost 5 bases, V lost 7 bases, and 9 bases had no gene match. Germline CDR1 LNHDA, CDR2 SQIVND (reference sequence). CDR3 sequence (DNA): TGTGCCAGTACCCCCCACGGGACAGGGAACAATGAGCAGTTCTTC. Protein sequence: CASTPHGTGNNEQFF. The whole variable domain, filled in from reference TRBV19 and TRBJ2-1, reads DGGITQSPKYLFRKEGQNVTLSCEQNLNHDAMYWYRQDPGQGLRLIYYSQIVNDFQKGDIAEGYSVSREKKESFPLTVTSAQKNPTAFYLCASTPHGTGNNEQFFGPGTRLTVL.

The J gene is TRBJ1-4, the V gene TRBV27, with 7 bases matching TRBD1. Per germline, CDR1 MNHEY and CDR2 SMNVEV (reference sequence). The CDR3 covers 13 residues. J was trimmed by 2 bases and V by 8 bases; bases with no gene match: 2. In DNA form, the CDR3 reads TGTGCCAGCTCGGGACAGACTAATGAAAAACTGTTTTTT. As protein: CASSGQTNEKLFF.

This chain links TRBV6-5 with TRBJ1-2; 9 bases map to TRBD1. V shed 0 bases and J 5 bases; nucleotides not matched to a gene: 1. Germline-derived CDR1 and CDR2 are MNHEY and SVGAGI. This CDR3 is 14 amino acids long. CDR3 region: CASSYSDRGYGYTF. The CDR3 DNA is TGTGCCAGCAGTTACTCGGACAGGGGTTATGGCTACACCTTC.

This clone came up a few times. The chain uses TRBV7-9 and TRBJ2-5, with D hard to call. The better agreement between TRBJ2-7 and the DNA end casts doubt on the J call. From germline, CDR1 is SEHNR and CDR2 FQNEAQ (reference sequence). The CDR3 sequence is 13 residues long. CDR3 nucleotides: TGTGCCAGCAGCTTAACAGTAACCTACGAGCAGTACTTC. It translates to CASSLTVTYEQYF.

A remark on this clone: The identical CDR3 is also encoded by other nucleotide sequences in the sample. The V and J genes are TRBV7-9 and TRBJ2-3; D gene uncertain. The CDR3 runs 14 residues. Per germline, CDR1 SEHNR and CDR2 FQNEAQ (reference sequence). Trimming shortened V by 2 bases and J by 1 base, and 7 bases separated the two germline ends. CDR3 nucleotides: TGTGCCAGCAGCTTACGCCAGGGCACAGATACGCAGTATTTT. Protein sequence: CASSLRQGTDTQYF.

The V and J genes are TRBV18 and TRBJ2-7; no clear D gene. CDR3 length equals 14 residues. CDR1 and CDR2 from the germline V gene are KGHSH and LQKENI. Trimming removed 3 bases from V and 4 bases from J, with 13 bases in between. The CDR3 reads CASSPPERFYEQYF. The CDR3 DNA follows: TGTGCCAGCTCACCCCCTGAGAGGTTTTACGAGCAGTACTTC. Full variable domain (outside the CDR3, taken from reference TRBV18 and TRBJ2-7): NAGVMQNPRHLVRRRGQEARLRCSPMKGHSHVYWYRQLPEEGLKFMVYLQKENIIDESGMPKERFSAEFPKEGPSILRIQQVVRGDSAAYFCASSPPERFYEQYFGPGTRLTVT.

The genes are TRBV7-2 and TRBJ2-3; TRBD2 matches at 9 bases. Trimming cost V 1 base and J 1 base; bases outside gene matches: 6. The CDR3 consists of 17 residues. Germline V gene sequence: CDR1 SGHTA, CDR2 FQGNSA. CDR3 bases: TGTGCCAGCAGCTTAGGATATCCTAGCGGGGGCACAGATACGCAGTATTTT. The encoded protein is CASSLGYPSGGTDTQYF.

The chain employs TRBV9 and TRBJ1-5, with D maybe TRBD1 (6 bases). With 3 bases removed from V and 9 bases from J, the gap between germline ends came to 19 bases. The CDR3 has 15 residues. Germline CDR1 SGDLS, CDR2 YYNGEE. CDR3 DNA sequence: TGTGCCAGCAGCGGCGGGCGGGGGCCAGAGGTGCCCCAGCATTTT. The encoded protein is CASSGGRGPEVPQHF. Full variable domain (remainder filled in from reference TRBV9 and TRBJ1-5): DSGVTQTPKHLITATGQRVTLRCSPRSGDLSVYWYQQSLDQGLQFLIQYYNGEERAKGNILERFSAQQFPDLHSELNLSSLELGDSALYFCASSGGRGPEVPQHFGDGTRLSIL.

This sequence joins TRBV7-2 and TRBJ1-1; D remains ambiguous. V lost 4 bases and J 0 bases, leaving 6 bases between the germline ends. There are 13 residues in the CDR3. Germline assignment: CDR1 SGHTA and CDR2 FQGNSA. CDR3 in amino acids: CASSSNMNTEAFF. CDR3 nucleotide sequence: TGTGCCAGCAGCTCGAACATGAACACTGAAGCTTTCTTT.

The J gene is TRBJ2-5, the V gene TRBV5-1; no clear D gene. The assigned J gene may be wrong: the sequence end matches TRBJ2-7 better. This CDR3 has 12 amino acids. The germline V gene has CDR1 SGHRS and CDR2 YFSETQ. Here the CDR3 DNA reads TGCGCCAGCAGCTTGTCACGCTACGAGCAGTACTTC. It encodes CASSLSRYEQYF.

The chain combines TRBV25-1 with TRBJ2-1; 8 bases align to TRBD2. Germline V lookup: CDR1 MGHDK, CDR2 SYGVNS. The CDR3 is 15 amino acids. V was pared by 4 bases and J by 8 bases, with 10 bases of the junction left unmatched. In nucleotides, the CDR3 is TGTGCCAGCAGTGGTATGAGCGGGAGAGGACATGAGCAGTTCTTC. This gives the protein CASSGMSGRGHEQFF.